What follows is one T cell receptor (beta chain) and its context. The sample is drawn from a study of blood T cell repertoires in COVID-19. The overall study: Some COVID-19 samples were acute and others convalescent; all came from the United States, Italy and Spain. PBMCs, B-cell-depleted T cells, or T cells were the source of the cDNA or gDNA that made up the material.

In assigning cohorts, the study relied on participant-reported clinical history. As originally analysed: Estimated nucleated cell counts came from reference gene primer amplification. Some clones are missing from TCRdb's copy, which holds only in-frame ones; the method was immunoSEQ multiplex PCR. The DNA was the basis for D and trimming; V, J and clone size are from that table. The table shows 350,000 to 450,000 clones, with around four fifths occurring only once. CDR3 size: 14 residues. V lost 1 base, J lost 3 bases, and 9 bases lay in between. CDR1 SEHNR and CDR2 FQNEAQ come from the germline V gene (reference sequence).

V gene TRBV7-9 combines with J gene TRBJ1-2; a weak D match, TRBD1 (6 bases). Sequencing input: PBMCs or T cells enriched from blood (not recorded which). The TCR sequence derives from a woman between 50 and 59 years old who had recovered from COVID-19. The CDR3 coding sequence is TGTGCCAGCAGCTTAGAACAGGGTGACTATGGCTACACCTTC. Amino acids: CASSLEQGDYGYTF.